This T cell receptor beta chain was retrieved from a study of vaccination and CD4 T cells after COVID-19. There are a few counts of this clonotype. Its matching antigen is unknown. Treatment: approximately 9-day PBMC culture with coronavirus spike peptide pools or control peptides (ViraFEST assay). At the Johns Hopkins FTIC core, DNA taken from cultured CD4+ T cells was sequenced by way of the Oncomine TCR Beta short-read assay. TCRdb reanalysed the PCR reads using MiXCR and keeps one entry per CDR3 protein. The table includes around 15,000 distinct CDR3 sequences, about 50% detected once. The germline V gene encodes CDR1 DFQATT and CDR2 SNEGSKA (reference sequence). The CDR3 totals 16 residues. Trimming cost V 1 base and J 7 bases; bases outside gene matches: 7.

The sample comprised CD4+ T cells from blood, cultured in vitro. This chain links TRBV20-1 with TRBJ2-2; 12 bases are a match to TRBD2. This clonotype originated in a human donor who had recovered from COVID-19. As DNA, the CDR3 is TGCAGTGCTAGAGGTCTAGCGGGGGGGCTAGGCGGGGAGCTGTTTTTT. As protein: CSARGLAGGLGGELFF.